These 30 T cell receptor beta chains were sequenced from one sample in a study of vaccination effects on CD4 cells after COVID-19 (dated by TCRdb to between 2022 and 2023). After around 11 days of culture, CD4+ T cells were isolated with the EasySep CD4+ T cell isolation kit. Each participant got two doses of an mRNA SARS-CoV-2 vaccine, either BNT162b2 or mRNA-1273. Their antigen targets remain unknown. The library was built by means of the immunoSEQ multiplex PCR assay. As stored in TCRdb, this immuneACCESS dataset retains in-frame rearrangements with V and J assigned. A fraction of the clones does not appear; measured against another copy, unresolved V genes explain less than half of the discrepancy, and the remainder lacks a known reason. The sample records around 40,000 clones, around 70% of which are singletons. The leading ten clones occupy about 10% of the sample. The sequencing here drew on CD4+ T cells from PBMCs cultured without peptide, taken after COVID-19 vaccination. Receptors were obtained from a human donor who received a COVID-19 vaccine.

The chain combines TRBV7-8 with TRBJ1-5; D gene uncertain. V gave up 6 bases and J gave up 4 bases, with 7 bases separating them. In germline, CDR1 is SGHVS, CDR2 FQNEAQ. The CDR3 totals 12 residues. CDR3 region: CASSLWNQPQHF. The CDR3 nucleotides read TGTGCCAGCAGTTTGTGGAATCAGCCCCAGCATTTT. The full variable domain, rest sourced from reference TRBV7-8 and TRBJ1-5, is GAGVSQSPRYKVAKRGQDVALRCDPISGHVSLFWYQQALGQGPEFLTYFQNEAQLDKSGLPSDRFFAERPEGSVSTLKIQRTQQEDSAVYLCASSLWNQPQHFGDGTRLSIL.

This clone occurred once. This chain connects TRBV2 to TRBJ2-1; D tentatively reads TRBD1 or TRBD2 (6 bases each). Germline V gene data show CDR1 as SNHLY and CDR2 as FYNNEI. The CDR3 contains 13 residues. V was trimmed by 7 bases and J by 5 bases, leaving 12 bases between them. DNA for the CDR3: TGTGCCAGCAAAAGGGGGGAAAACAATGAGCAGTTCTTC. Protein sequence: CASKRGENNEQFF.

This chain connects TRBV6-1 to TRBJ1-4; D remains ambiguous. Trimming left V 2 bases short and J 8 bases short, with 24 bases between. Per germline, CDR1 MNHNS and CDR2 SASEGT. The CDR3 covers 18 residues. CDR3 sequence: CASSETRLARLLGEKLFF. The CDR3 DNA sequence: TGTGCCAGCAGTGAAACCAGGCTTGCGCGTCTGCTCGGAGAAAAACTGTTTTTT.

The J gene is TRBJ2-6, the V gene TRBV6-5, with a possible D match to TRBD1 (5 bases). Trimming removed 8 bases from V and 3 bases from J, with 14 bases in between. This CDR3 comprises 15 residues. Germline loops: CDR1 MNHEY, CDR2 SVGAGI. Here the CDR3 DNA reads TGTGCCAGCCACAGAAGGGGTAATGGGGCCAACGTCCTGACTTTC. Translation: CASHRRGNGANVLTF.

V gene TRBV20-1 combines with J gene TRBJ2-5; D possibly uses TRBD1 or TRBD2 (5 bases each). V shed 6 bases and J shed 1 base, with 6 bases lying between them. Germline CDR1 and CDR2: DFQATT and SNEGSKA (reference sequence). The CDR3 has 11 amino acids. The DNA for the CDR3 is TGCAGTGCCGGGGCCCAAGAGACCCAGTACTTC. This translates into CSAGAQETQYF.

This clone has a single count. The CDR3: CASSLHLRGPLRGNTIYF. CDR3 DNA sequence: TGTGCCAGCAGCTTACACCTGAGAGGACCGCTTCGAGGAAACACCATATATTTT. The chain recombines TRBV7-6 with TRBJ1-3; D is ambiguous. The CDR3 covers 18 residues. CDR1 SGHVS and CDR2 FNYEAQ come from the germline V gene. V lost 2 bases and J lost 4, with 21 bases in between.

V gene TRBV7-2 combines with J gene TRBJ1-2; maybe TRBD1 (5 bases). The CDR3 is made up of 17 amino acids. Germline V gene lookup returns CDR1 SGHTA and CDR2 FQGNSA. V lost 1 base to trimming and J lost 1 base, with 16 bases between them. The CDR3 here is CASSLETGLVINYGYTF. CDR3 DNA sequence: TGTGCCAGCAGCTTAGAAACAGGTCTTGTAATTAACTATGGCTACACCTTC.

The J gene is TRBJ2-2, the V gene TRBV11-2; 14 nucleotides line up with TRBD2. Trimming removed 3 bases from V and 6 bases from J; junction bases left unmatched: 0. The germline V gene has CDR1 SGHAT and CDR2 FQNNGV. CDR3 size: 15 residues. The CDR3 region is CASSLTSGRAGELFF. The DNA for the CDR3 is TGTGCCAGCAGCTTGACTAGCGGGAGGGCCGGGGAGCTGTTTTTT.

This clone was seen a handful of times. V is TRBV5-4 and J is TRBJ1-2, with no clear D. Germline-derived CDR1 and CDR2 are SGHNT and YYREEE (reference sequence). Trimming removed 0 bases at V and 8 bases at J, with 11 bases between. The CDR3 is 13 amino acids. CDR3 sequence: CASSLARTPGYTF. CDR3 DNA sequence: TGTGCCAGCAGCTTGGCCCGGACCCCCGGCTACACCTTC.

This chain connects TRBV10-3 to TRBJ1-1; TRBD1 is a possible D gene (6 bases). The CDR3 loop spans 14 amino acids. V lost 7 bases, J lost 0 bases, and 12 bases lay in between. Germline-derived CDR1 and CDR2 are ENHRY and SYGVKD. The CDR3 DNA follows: TGTGCCATCAAGTTCGGGGACATGAACACTGAAGCTTTCTTT. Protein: CAIKFGDMNTEAFF.

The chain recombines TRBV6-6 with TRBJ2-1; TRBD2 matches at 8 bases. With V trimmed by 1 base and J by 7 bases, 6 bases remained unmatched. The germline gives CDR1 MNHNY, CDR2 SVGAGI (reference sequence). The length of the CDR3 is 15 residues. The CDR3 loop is CASSYFTGGPNEQFF. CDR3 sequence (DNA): TGTGCCAGCAGTTACTTTACGGGGGGGCCGAATGAGCAGTTCTTC.

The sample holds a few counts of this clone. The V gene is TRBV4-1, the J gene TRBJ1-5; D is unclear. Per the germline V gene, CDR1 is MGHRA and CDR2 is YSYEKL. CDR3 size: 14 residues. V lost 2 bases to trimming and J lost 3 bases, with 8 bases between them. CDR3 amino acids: CASSQLGINQPQHF. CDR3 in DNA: TGCGCCAGCAGCCAACTTGGTATCAATCAGCCCCAGCATTTT.

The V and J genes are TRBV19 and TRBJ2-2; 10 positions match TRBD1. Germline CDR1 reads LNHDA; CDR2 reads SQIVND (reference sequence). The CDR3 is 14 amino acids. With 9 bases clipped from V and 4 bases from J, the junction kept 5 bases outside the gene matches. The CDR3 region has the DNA TGTGCCAGCGGGACAGGGGTTACCACCGGGGAGCTGTTTTTT. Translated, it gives CASGTGVTTGELFF.

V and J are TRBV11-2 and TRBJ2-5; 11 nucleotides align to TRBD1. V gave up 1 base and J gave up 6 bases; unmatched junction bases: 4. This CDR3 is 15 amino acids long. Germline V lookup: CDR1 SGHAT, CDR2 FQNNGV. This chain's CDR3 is CASSLGDRGRKTQYF. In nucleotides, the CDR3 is TGTGCCAGCAGCTTAGGGGACAGGGGGAGAAAGACCCAGTACTTC. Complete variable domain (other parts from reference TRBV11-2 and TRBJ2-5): EAGVAQSPRYKIIEKRQSVAFWCNPISGHATLYWYQQILGQGPKLLIQFQNNGVVDDSQLPKDRFSAERLKGVDSTLKIQPAKLEDSAVYLCASSLGDRGRKTQYFGPGTRLLVL.

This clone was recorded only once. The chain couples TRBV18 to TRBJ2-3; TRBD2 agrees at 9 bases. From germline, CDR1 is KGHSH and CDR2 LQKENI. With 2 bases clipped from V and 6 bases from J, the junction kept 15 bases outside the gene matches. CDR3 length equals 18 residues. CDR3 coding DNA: TGTGCCAGCTCACCAGGAGTATCCAGCGGGGGGTTTTCTGATACGCAGTATTTT. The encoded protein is CASSPGVSSGGFSDTQYF. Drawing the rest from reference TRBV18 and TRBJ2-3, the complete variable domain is NAGVMQNPRHLVRRRGQEARLRCSPMKGHSHVYWYRQLPEEGLKFMVYLQKENIIDESGMPKERFSAEFPKEGPSILRIQQVVRGDSAAYFCASSPGVSSGGFSDTQYFGPGTRLTVL.

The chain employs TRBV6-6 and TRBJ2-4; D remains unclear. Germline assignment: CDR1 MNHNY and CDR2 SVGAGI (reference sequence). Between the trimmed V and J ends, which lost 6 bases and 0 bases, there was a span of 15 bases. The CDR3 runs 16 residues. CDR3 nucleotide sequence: TGTGCCAGCAGCCCCGAAAGGATCCTAGCCAAAAACATTCAGTACTTC. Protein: CASSPERILAKNIQYF.

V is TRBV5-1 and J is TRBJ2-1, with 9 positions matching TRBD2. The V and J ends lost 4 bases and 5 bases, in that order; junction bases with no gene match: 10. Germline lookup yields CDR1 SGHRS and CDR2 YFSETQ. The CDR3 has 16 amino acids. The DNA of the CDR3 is TGCGCCAGCAGCGGTTCGCTAGCGGGACTACACAATGAGCAGTTCTTC. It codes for CASSGSLAGLHNEQFF.

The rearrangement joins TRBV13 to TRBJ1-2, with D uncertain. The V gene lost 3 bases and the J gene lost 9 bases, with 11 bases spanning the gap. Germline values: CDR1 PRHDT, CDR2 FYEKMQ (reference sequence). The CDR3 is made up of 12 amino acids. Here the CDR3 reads CASSFGQSRYTF. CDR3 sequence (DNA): TGTGCCAGCAGCTTCGGGCAGAGCCGCTACACCTTC.

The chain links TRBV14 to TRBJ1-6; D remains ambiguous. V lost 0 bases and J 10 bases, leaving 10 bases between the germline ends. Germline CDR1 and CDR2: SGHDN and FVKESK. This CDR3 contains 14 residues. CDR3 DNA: TGTGCCAGCAGCCAAGATCTCGGTGGGTCACCCCTCCACTTT. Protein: CASSQDLGGSPLHF.

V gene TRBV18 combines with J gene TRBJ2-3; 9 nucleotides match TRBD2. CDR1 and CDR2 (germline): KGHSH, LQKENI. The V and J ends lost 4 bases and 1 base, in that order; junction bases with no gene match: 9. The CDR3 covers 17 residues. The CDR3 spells CASSLGTSYSGTDTQYF. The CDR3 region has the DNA TGTGCCAGCTCACTCGGGACTAGCTATTCCGGCACAGATACGCAGTATTTT.

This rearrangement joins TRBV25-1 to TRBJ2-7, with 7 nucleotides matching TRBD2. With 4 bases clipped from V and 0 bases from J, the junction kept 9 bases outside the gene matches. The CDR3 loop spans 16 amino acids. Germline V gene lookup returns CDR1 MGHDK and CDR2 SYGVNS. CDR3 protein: CASSAPHSGTSYEQYF. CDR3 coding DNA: TGTGCCAGCAGTGCCCCCCACAGCGGGACCTCCTACGAGCAGTACTTC.

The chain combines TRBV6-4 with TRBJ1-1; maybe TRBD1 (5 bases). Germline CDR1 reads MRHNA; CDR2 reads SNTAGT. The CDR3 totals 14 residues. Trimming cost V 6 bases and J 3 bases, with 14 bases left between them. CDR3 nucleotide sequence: TGTGCCAGCAGACAAGACAGCTTGGACACTGAAGCTTTCTTT. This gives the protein CASRQDSLDTEAFF.

The CDR3 sequence is CASSQRGPYEQYF. As DNA, the CDR3 is TGTGCCAGCAGCCAGCGGGGTCCCTACGAGCAGTACTTC. The chain combines TRBV3-1 (or the pseudogene TRBV3-2) with TRBJ2-7; the D gene is possibly TRBD2 (6 bases). The V end was cut by 3 bases, the J end by 2 bases, with 8 bases between. Germline V gene lookup returns CDR1 LGHDT and CDR2 YNNKEL (reference sequence). The CDR3 sequence is 13 residues long.

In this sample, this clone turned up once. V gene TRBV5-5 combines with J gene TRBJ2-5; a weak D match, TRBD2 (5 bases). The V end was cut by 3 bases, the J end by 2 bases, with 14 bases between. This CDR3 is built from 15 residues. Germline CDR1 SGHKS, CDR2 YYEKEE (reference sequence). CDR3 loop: CASSSRVGGQETQYF. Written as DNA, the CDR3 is TGTGCCAGCAGCTCTAGGGTTGGAGGACAAGAGACCCAGTACTTC.

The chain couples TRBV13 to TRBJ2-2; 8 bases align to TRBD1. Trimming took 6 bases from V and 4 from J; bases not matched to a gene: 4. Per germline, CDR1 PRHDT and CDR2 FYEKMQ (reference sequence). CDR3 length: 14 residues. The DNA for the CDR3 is TGTGCCAGCAGGCGACAGGGGACCACCGGGGAGCTGTTTTTT. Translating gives CASRRQGTTGELFF.

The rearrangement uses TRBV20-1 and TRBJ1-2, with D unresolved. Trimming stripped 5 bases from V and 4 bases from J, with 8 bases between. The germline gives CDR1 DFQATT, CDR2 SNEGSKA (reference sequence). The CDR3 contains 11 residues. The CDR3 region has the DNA TGCAGTGCTTTCTCCTTCTATGGCTACACCTTC. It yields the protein CSAFSFYGYTF.

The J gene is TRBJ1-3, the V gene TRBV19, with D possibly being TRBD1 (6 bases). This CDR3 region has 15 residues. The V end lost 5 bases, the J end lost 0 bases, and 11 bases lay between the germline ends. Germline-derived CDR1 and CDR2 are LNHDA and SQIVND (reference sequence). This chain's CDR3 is CASSGTGSSGNTIYF. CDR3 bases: TGTGCCAGTAGTGGCACAGGGAGCTCTGGAAACACCATATATTTT.

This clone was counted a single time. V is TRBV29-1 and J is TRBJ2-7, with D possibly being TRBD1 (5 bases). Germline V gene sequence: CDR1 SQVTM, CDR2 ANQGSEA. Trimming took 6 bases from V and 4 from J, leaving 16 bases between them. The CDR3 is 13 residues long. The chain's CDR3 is CSVTGEGVYEQYF. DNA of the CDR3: TGCAGCGTAACAGGTGAAGGGGTATACGAGCAGTACTTC.

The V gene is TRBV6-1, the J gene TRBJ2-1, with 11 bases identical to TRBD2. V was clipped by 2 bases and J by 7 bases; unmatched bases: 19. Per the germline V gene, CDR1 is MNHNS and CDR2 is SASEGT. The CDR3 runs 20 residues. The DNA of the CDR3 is TGTGCCAGCAGTGAACGATTGCGGATACCGGGACTAGCGGCTTTTAATGAGCAGTTCTTC. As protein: CASSERLRIPGLAAFNEQFF.

The CDR3 region is CATSEPYNYGYTF. CDR3 coding DNA: TGTGCCACCAGTGAGCCTTACAACTATGGCTACACCTTC. The gene calls are TRBV24-1 and TRBJ1-2; D is unclear. Trimming took off 4 bases at V and 2 bases at J, with 7 bases between the two ends. The CDR3 loop spans 13 amino acids. Germline V gene lookup returns CDR1 KGHDR and CDR2 SFDVKD.